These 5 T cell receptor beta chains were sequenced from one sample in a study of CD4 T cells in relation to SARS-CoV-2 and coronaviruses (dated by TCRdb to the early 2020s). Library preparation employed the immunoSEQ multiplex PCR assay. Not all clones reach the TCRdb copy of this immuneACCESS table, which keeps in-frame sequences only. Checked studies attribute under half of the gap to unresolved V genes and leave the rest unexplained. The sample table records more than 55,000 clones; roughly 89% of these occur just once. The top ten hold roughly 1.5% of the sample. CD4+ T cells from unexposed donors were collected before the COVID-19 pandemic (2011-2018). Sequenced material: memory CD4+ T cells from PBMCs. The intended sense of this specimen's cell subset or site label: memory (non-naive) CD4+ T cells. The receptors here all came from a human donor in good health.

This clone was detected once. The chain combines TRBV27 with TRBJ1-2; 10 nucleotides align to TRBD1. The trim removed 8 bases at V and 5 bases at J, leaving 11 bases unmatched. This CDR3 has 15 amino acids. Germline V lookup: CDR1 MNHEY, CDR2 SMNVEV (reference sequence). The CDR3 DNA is TGTGCCAGCGGCCCTAGAGACAGGGGGCTGTATGGCTACACCTTC. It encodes CASGPRDRGLYGYTF.

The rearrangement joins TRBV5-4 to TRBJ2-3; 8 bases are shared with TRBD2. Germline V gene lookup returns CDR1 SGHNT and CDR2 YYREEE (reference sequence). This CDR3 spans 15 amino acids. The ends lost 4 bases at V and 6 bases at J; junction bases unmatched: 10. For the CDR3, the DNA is TGTGCCAGCAGCCCAATCGGACTAGCACCCGATACGCAGTATTTT. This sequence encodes CASSPIGLAPDTQYF.

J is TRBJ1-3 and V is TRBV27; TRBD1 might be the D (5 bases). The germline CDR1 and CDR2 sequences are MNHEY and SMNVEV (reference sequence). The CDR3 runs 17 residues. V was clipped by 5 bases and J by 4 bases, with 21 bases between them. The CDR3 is CASSPKPYRTAGNTIYF. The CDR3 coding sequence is TGTGCCAGCAGTCCGAAGCCTTACAGGACTGCGGGAAACACCATATATTTT.

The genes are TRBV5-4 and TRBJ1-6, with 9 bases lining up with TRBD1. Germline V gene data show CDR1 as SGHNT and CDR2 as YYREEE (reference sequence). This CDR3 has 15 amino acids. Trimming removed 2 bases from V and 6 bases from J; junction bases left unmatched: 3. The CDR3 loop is CASSFRDRVNSPLHF. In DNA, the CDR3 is TGTGCCAGCAGCTTTCGGGACAGGGTTAATTCACCCCTCCACTTT.

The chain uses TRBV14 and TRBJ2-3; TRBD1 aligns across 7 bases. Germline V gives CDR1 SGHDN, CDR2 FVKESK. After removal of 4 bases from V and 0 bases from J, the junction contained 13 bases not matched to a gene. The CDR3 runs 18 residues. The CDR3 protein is CASSPRGTSAASTDTQYF. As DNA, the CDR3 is TGTGCCAGCAGCCCCAGGGGGACGTCGGCTGCTAGCACAGATACGCAGTATTTT.